The next 12 T cell receptor beta chains were all read from a single sample in a study of Tregs in tolerant kidney transplant recipients. The repertoire was sequenced with immunoSEQ multiplex PCR; TCRdb's copy has only in-frame clones and lacks some. There are around 78,000 clones in the sample; approximately 90% occur only once, and approximately 0.37% lies in the top ten. The source was Tregs from blood, collected before the transplant. The receptors were sampled from a human donor who received a combined kidney and bone marrow transplant.

The V and J genes are TRBV28 and TRBJ2-2; 7 bases agree with TRBD1. V was clipped by 6 bases and J by 8 bases; unmatched bases: 12. The CDR3 has 15 amino acids. Germline lookup yields CDR1 MDHEN and CDR2 SYDVKM. The CDR3 nucleotides are TGTGCCAGCAGCCATTCTGGACAGGCGACAGGGGAGCTGTTTTTT. Its translation: CASSHSGQATGELFF.

The chain joins TRBV19 to TRBJ1-5; 7 nucleotides line up with TRBD1. V was pared by 5 bases and J by 0 bases, with 4 bases of the junction left unmatched. Germline V CDR1 and CDR2: LNHDA, SQIVND (reference sequence). The CDR3 runs to 15 residues. The CDR3 is CASSAGQPSNQPQHF. The CDR3 nucleotides are TGTGCCAGTAGTGCGGGACAGCCTAGCAATCAGCCCCAGCATTTT.

The chain joins TRBV28 to TRBJ1-1; tentative D call: TRBD1 (6 bases). Germline CDR1 reads MDHEN; CDR2 reads SYDVKM. This CDR3 region has 13 residues. Trimming cost V 6 bases and J 4 bases, with 12 bases left between them. As DNA, the CDR3 is TGTGCCAGCAGGAATCCGGACAGCACTGAAGCTTTCTTT. It specifies CASRNPDSTEAFF.

V is TRBV5-1 and J is TRBJ1-1; D might be TRBD1 (6 bases). The CDR3 length is 15 residues. Looked up from germline, CDR1 is SGHRS and CDR2 is YFSETQ. The germline V and J ends were trimmed by 4 bases and 4 bases, with 17 bases remaining between them. CDR3 protein: CASSPTGTSGTEAFF. DNA for the CDR3: TGCGCCAGCAGCCCCACCGGGACATCTGGCACTGAAGCTTTCTTT.

V usage is TRBV6-1 and J usage is TRBJ2-1; TRBD2 matches 10 bases. The CDR3 runs to 15 residues. V was pared by 6 bases and J by 3 bases, with 5 bases of the junction left unmatched. Germline CDR1 reads MNHNS; CDR2 reads SASEGT. The CDR3 region has the DNA TGTGCCAGCAGGAGAGCGGGAGGGGACTACAATGAGCAGTTCTTC. Its protein is CASRRAGGDYNEQFF.

This chain uses TRBV28 with TRBJ1-5; D uncertain. Germline lookup yields CDR1 MDHEN and CDR2 SYDVKM. V gave up 5 bases and J gave up 6 bases, with 17 bases separating them. The CDR3 runs 15 residues. This chain's CDR3 is CASSSFGQLFQPQHF. The CDR3 bases are TGTGCCAGCAGTAGCTTTGGCCAGTTATTTCAGCCCCAGCATTTT.

The chain joins TRBV27 to TRBJ1-1, with 8 bases aligning to TRBD1. CDR1 is MNHEY and CDR2 is SMNVEV in the germline V gene (reference sequence). V gave up 2 bases and J gave up 0 bases; unmatched junction bases: 8. The CDR3 extends over 17 amino acids. CDR3 nucleotide sequence: TGTGCCAGCAGTTTAGTCGGAGGACAGGGCCTGAACACTGAAGCTTTCTTT. It encodes CASSLVGGQGLNTEAFF.

The chain combines TRBV6-6 with TRBJ1-2; the D is unclear. Germline CDR1 and CDR2: MNHNY and SVGAGI (reference sequence). The CDR3 sequence is 14 residues long. V gave up 5 bases and J gave up 8 bases, with 18 bases separating them. CDR3 in amino acids: CASSISGFPGGYTF. CDR3 bases: TGTGCCAGCAGTATCTCGGGTTTCCCGGGAGGCTACACCTTC.

The chain has TRBV29-1 and TRBJ1-1, with 7 positions matching TRBD1. Germline CDR1 reads SQVTM; CDR2 reads ANQGSEA. The CDR3 runs to 13 residues. With 4 bases clipped from V and 1 base from J, the junction kept 3 bases outside the gene matches. The CDR3 DNA follows: TGCAGCGTTGCGGGACAGAAGAACACTGAAGCTTTCTTT. This encodes CSVAGQKNTEAFF. The complete variable domain, with remaining parts taken from reference TRBV29-1 and TRBJ1-1, reads SAVISQKPSRDICQRGTSLTIQCQVDSQVTMMFWYRQQPGQSLTLIATANQGSEATYESGFVIDKFPISRPNLTFSTLTVSNMSPEDSSIYLCSVAGQKNTEAFFGQGTRLTVV.

This clone was seen once. V and J are TRBV28 and TRBJ2-2; TRBD2 matches 9 bases. In germline, CDR1 is MDHEN, CDR2 SYDVKM. The CDR3 runs to 16 residues. The V gene end was trimmed by 8 bases and the J gene end by 7 bases; junction bases not matched to a gene: 14. DNA of the CDR3: TGTGCCAGCGCGGCGGGAGGGCCAGGGCTAAGCGGGGAGCTGTTTTTT. This sequence encodes CASAAGGPGLSGELFF.

The chain is built from TRBV4-3 and TRBJ2-1, with TRBD2 matching 13 bases. CDR3 length: 16 residues. Germline CDR1 is LGHNA and CDR2 is YSLEER. Germline trimming cut 0 bases from V and 7 bases from J; bases unmatched to any gene: 3. CDR3: CASSQELAGGPNEQFF. The CDR3 DNA reads TGCGCCAGCAGCCAAGAACTAGCGGGAGGGCCGAATGAGCAGTTCTTC.

The chain joins TRBV28 to TRBJ2-7, with D tentatively TRBD2 (5 bases). Germline V gene data show CDR1 as MDHEN and CDR2 as SYDVKM. V was shortened by 5 bases and J by 3 bases, with 11 bases between the two germline ends. The CDR3 has 13 amino acids. CDR3 protein: CASSLQRSYEQYF. The CDR3 region has the DNA TGTGCCAGCAGTCTGCAGCGGAGCTACGAGCAGTACTTC. Filled out from reference TRBV28 and TRBJ2-7, the complete variable domain reads DVKVTQSSRYLVKRTGEKVFLECVQDMDHENMFWYRQDPGLGLRLIYFSYDVKMKEKGDIPEGYSVSREKKERFSLILESASTNQTSMYLCASSLQRSYEQYFGPGTRLTVT.